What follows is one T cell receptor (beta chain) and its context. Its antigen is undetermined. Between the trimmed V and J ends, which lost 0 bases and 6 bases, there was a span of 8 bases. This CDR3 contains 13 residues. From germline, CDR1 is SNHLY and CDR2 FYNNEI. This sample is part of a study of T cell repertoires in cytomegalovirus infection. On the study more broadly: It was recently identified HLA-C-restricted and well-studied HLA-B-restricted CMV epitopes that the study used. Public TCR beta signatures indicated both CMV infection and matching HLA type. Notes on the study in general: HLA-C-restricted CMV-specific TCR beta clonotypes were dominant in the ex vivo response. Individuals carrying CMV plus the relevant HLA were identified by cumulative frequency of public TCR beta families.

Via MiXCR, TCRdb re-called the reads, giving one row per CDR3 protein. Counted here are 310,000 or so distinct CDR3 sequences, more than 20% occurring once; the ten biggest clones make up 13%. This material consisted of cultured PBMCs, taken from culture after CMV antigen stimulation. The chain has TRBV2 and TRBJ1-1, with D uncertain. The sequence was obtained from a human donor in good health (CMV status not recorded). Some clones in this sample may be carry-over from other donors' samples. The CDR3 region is CASSEAMGSEAFF. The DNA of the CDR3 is TGTGCCAGCAGTGAAGCTATGGGGTCTGAAGCTTTCTTT.